The entry below gives a single T cell receptor beta chain sequence along with its context. This clone was seen once. Its specific antigen is unknown. The sample holds no much larger clone one base away, and base qualities are not on file. These data are taken from a study of cytomegalovirus exposure and HLA in healthy donors (dated by TCRdb to the late 2010s). Looking at the study overall: An earlier analysis of roughly 500 of the donors reported 250 to 300 Gb of sequence data and some 120 million unique TCR beta sequences from some 180 million T cells. Approximately 310 gigabases of sequencing data and roughly 90 million unique TCR sequences were included in an early release covering roughly 700 HLA-typed donors. The study aimed to test whether cataloging public T cell receptors could reveal signatures of past pathogen exposure. A later analysis re-analyzed previously published TCR beta repertoires from 666 donors and added high-resolution HLA genotyping to study TCR occurrence patterns. Rather than using new phenotypic data, the later analysis identified candidate immune exposures from TCR beta sequences and from how often those sequences occurred across donors. Along with the approximately 650-subject first cohort, a separate validation cohort of over a hundred different subjects was used. HLA typing covered class I and class II loci at four-digit resolution. In an earlier analysis of a few hundred of the donors, high-throughput TCR beta sequencing was used to judge whether each TCR beta V gene segment behaved as functional or pseudogenic. Among the roughly 390 genotyped donors, 81% belonged to the genetic ancestry cluster associated with self-reported Caucasian donors. Across approximately 420 genotyped donors of the cohort, an average of about 240,000 unique TCR beta nucleotide sequences per donor were sequenced, and 15% to 20% of those sequences were non-productive. Donor age, sex, ethnicity and CMV serostatus were compiled alongside the repertoire data. To predict cytomegalovirus infection status, the study brought together high-throughput TCR immunosequencing, statistical association of individual TCRs with disease status, and machine learning. Using immunosequencing, the study profiled T cell repertoires from 500 to 800 subjects and related those repertoires to cytomegalovirus serostatus. Typing coverage varied by locus: about 629-630 donors for A, B, C, DRB1 and DQB1; 500 to 550 for DQA1; approximately 570 for DPA1; approximately 450 for DPB1. A few DR-DQ haplotypes were handled as single units for association and clustering because linkage in the cohort was strong. All discovery cohort repertoires had been generated using a single sequencing platform. A later genetic analysis took genome-wide SNP genotypes for about three fifths of the roughly 700 donors and used that subset as a discovery cohort. The investigation overall reported the following: A later genetic analysis reported fewer N-insertions in productive TCRs among donors in an Asian-associated ancestry cluster than the approximately 700-donor mean. The cohort was sequenced for TCR beta chains only, and without alpha or paired-chain data the features that could be detected were limited. A group of highly shared sequence variants was considered likely to be a technical artifact of the sequencing pipeline. Most CMV-associated TCR beta chains appeared to be HLA-restricted in a later analysis, and the HLA associations seemed to be driven largely by CMV exposure. A later analysis associated 15,000 to 20,000 TCR beta sequences with specific HLA alleles at a false discovery rate of 0.05. The only immune exposure information available for the cohort was CMV serostatus. A further reported finding was that TCR beta sequences accurately predicted the HLA-A and HLA-B alleles for most subjects in the first cohort. In a later analysis, TCR association rates were found to vary across HLA loci, with the most associated TCRs seen for DRB1 alleles and the fewest for HLA-C alleles. Three of the identified cytomegalovirus-associated TCR beta chains were confirmed in vitro to be specific for cytomegalovirus antigens. When HLA alleles, especially DR and DQ, strongly co-occurred, attributing TCR associations to individual alleles was difficult. According to a later analysis, parvovirus B19, influenza, CMV and Epstein-Barr virus appeared linked to several top co-occurrence clusters. A total of roughly 160 TCR beta chains were listed by the study as associated with cytomegalovirus. Broadly in line with IMGT annotations, most TCR beta V segments showed up in productive rearrangements about 87% or about 30% of the time in an earlier analysis of several hundred of the donors. The authors suggested that the approach could potentially be extended to other disease states and immunological phenotypes. The 87-base-pair reads could not distinguish some IMGT-functional V segments, including TRBV6-2 and TRBV6-3, so those segments were excluded. Linkage disequilibrium might explain the correlated functional status among segregating V segments, but an unknown experimental factor could not be excluded. HLA typing was unavailable for some donors at each locus, so association tests used only the typed subset. An association between a missense DCLRE1C variant and V-gene and J-gene trimming of TCR beta chains was found in a later genetic analysis and replicated in an independent cohort. While some public TCRs were present in many individuals, most TCR sequences turned up only very rarely across donors. In both the original and validation cohorts, the classifier was reported to diagnose cytomegalovirus status with high specificity and sensitivity. A later analysis found that HLA-associated TCR beta chains were more clonally expanded and had lower generation probabilities than equally common non-associated chains. Sequencing depth was assumed to be roughly uniform across donors in the presence/absence analyses, though that assumption may not hold. The earlier analysis of fewer than 750 of the donors excluded roughly 16 rarely observed V segments, including chromosome 9 orphons, because counts were too low.

The cohort consisted of some 730 healthy bone marrow donors. At the time of sampling, every cohort member was nominally healthy, though immune exposures that went unrecorded were likely present. The donor was CMV seronegative and was included in the group of about 400 seronegative cohort members. A peripheral blood sample was collected from each donor, and TCR beta sequencing was performed on peripheral blood mononuclear cells. The Qiagen DNeasy Blood Extraction Kit was used to extract genomic DNA from the blood cell samples. A distance of 18 bases separates the germline ends of V and J, which lose 8 bases and 2 bases respectively. The CDR3 sequence holds 15 residues, the cysteine and phenylalanine included. Only the CDR3 part of the read is kept: 45 bases, read in frame from the first base. Taken from the germline V gene, the CDR1 and CDR2 loops are SGHTA and FQGTGA. Receptor amplification or capture employed the immunoSEQ multiplex PCR assay. For the multiplex PCR, a mixture combining 60 forward primers for TCR Vbeta segments and 13 reverse primers for TCR Jbeta segments was used. Amplification of the CDR3 region of rearranged TCR beta genes was performed with a multiplex PCR assay on genomic DNA. The amplified TCR beta libraries were sequenced on the Illumina HiSeq System as 87-base-pair reads. The authors processed their data as follows. In a later analysis, about 80 million unique TCR beta chains were counted across the 650 to 700 repertoires, and approximately 11 million of these chains were shared by at least two donors. A nearest-neighbor algorithm error-corrected the raw reads and collapsed the reads into unique sequences, merging closely related sequences to remove PCR and sequencing errors. Alignment of CDR3 sequences to IMGT reference sequences was used to assign V, D and J gene segments. For a sequence to be retained, a match of at least six nucleotides was required to both a V gene segment and a J gene segment. Rearrangements were classified as productive when the CDR3 lacked stop codons and remained in frame with V and J, and all other rearrangements were classified as non-productive. CDR3 was defined according to IMGT convention as the region running from the second conserved V-encoded cysteine to the conserved J-encoded phenylalanine. In an earlier analysis of 587 of the donors, sequences lacking an unambiguous match to a single V gene segment were excluded. In an earlier analysis of approximately 590 of the donors, V segments were called functional above 56.7% productive rearrangements and were called segregating when the between-donor standard deviation exceeded 5%. A statistical classification framework was developed to diagnose cytomegalovirus status using the catalog of TCR beta chain sequences. A later analysis assigned V and J genes by comparing TCR nucleotide sequences with IMGT/GENE-DB human TR gene sequences. The TCRdist pipeline was used in a later analysis to assign CDR3 sequences and most-parsimonious VDJ recombination scenarios. In a later analysis, each TCR beta chain was defined by its CDR3 amino acid sequence together with its V-gene family, and reads lacking a unique V-gene family were excluded. In a later analysis, around 600 highly shared, low-generation-probability nucleotide sequences were removed to address suspected cross-contamination and a sequencing artifact. In a later analysis, a clonal expansion index for each public chain was calculated from normalized within-repertoire ranks of inferred template counts. In a later analysis, generation probabilities were computed using a VDJ recombination model fitted to out-of-frame rearrangements, and the results were checked against IGoR. Hypergeometric tests were used in a later analysis to score TCR-TCR, TCR-HLA and TCR-CMV co-occurrence, with a repertoire-size bias correction applied to the TCR pairs. False discovery rates were estimated in a later analysis by permuting HLA or CMV assignments 20 times. A later analysis grouped co-occurring TCRs with DBSCAN, adding TCRdist sequence similarity when clustering within HLA-allele-positive subsets. Repertoires with fewer than 30,000 or more than 120,000 public chains were left out of co-occurrence clustering, as were about five repertoires with anomalous nucleotide sharing. TCRdb obtained this table from immuneACCESS and retained in-frame rearrangements with V and J assigned. These tables miss some clones; where compared with another copy, unresolved V genes account for less than half of the shortfall, and the remainder is unexplained. V and J calls and clone size come straight from that table; D and trimming were deduced from the DNA. The sample yields fewer than 100,000 clones; roughly 73% were counted once. The top ten clones comprise approximately 3.8% of the sample.

Material: PBMCs. The sequence was obtained from a woman in her forties in good health and CMV-seronegative. Recombination linked TRBV7-3 to TRBJ1-1; TRBD1 is a weak D gene call, 5 bases matching. The CDR3 sequence is CASRQSSERNTEAFF. The nucleotides read TGTGCCAGCCGACAGAGTTCAGAACGCAACACTGAAGCTTTCTTT.